At least ten counts were recorded for the clone carrying this T cell receptor beta chain. The CDR3 totals 12 residues. Between the trimmed V and J ends, which lost 2 bases and 7 bases, there was a span of 8 bases. The germline V gene has CDR1 MDHEN and CDR2 SYDVKM. These data originate in a study of T cells of healthy individuals. Each CDR3 protein gets one entry after TCRdb re-called the 5' RACE reads with MiXCR. The table records about 40,000 distinct CDR3 sequences, about 4.2% of them present only once. The clonotype originates from a human donor in good health. J is TRBJ1-2 and V is TRBV28; D not certain. The CDR3 sequence is CASSLGHRGYTF. Written as DNA, the CDR3 is TGTGCCAGCAGTTTAGGTCATCGTGGCTACACCTTC.